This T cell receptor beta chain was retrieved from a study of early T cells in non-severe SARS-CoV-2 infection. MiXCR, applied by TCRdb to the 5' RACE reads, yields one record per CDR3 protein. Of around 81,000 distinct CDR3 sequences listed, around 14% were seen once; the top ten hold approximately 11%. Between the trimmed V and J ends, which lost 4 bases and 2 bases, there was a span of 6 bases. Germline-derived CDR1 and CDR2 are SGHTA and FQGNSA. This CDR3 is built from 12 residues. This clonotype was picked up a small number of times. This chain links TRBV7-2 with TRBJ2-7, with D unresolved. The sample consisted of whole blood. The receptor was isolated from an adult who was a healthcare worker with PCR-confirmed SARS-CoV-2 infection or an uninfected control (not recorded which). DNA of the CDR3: TGTGCCAGCAGCTGGAGAGCCTACGAGCAGTACTTC. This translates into CASSWRAYEQYF.